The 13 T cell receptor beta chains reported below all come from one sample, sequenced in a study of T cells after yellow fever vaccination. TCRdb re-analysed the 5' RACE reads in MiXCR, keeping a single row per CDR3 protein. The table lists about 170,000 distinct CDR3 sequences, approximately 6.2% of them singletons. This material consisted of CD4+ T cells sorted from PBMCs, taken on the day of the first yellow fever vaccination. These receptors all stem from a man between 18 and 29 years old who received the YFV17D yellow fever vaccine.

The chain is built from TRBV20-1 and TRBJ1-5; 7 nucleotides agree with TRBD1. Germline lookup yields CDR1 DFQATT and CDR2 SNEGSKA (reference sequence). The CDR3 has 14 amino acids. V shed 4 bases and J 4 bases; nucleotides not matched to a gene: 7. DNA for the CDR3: TGCAGTGCTAATCGGGACAGCCAAAATCAGCCCCAGCATTTT. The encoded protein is CSANRDSQNQPQHF.

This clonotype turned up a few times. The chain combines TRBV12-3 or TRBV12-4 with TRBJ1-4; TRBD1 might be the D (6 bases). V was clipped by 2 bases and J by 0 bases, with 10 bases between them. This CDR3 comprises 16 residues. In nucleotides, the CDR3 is TGTGCCAGCAGTTTATGGGGGCCGGCAACTAATGAAAAACTGTTTTTT. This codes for CASSLWGPATNEKLFF.

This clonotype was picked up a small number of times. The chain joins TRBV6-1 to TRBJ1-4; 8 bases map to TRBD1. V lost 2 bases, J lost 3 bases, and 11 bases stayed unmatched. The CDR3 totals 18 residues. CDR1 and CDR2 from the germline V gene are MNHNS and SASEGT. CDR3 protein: CASSEYGQGFISNEKLFF. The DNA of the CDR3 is TGTGCCAGCAGTGAATACGGACAGGGATTTATCTCTAATGAAAAACTGTTTTTT.

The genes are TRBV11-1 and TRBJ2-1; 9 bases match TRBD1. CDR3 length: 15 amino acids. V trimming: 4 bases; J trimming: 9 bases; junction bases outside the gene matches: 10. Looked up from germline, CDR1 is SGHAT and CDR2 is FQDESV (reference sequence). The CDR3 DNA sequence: TGTGCCAGCAGCTATTTTCGGACAGGGGAGAGTGAGCAGTTCTTC. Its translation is CASSYFRTGESEQFF.

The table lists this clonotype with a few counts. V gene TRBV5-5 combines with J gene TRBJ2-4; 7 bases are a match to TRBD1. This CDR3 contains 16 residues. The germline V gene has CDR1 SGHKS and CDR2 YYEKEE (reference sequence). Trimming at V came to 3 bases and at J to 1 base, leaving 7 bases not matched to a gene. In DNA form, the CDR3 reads TGTGCCAGCAGCTGGGGACAGAGAAATGCCAAAAACATTCAGTACTTC. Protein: CASSWGQRNAKNIQYF.

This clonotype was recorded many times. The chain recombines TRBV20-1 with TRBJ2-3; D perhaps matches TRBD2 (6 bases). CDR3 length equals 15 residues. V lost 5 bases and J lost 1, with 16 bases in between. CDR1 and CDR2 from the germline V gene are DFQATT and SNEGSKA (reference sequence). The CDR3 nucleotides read TGCAGTGCTGGGACTCCCCTAATGGGCACAGATACGCAGTATTTT. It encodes CSAGTPLMGTDTQYF.

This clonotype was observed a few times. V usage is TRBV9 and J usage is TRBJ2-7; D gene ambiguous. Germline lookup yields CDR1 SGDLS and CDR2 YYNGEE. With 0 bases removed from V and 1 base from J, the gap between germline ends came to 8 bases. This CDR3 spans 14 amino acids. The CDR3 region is CASSVVGASYEQYF. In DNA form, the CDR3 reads TGTGCCAGCAGCGTAGTGGGCGCTTCCTACGAGCAGTACTTC.

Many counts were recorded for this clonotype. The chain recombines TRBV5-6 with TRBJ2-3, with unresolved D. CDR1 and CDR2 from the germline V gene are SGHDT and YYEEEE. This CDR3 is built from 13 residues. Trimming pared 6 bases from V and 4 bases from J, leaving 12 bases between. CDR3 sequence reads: CASTLIFADTQYF. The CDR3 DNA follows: TGTGCCAGCACTTTGATCTTTGCAGATACGCAGTATTTT.

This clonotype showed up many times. The CDR3 nucleotides read TGCACCAGCAGCGTAGGGACTAGCGGGGGGCAGACAGATACGCAGTATTTT. Its protein product is CTSSVGTSGGQTDTQYF. V is TRBV1 and J is TRBJ2-3; the tabulated D call, TRBD2, remains unverified against the DNA. TRBV1 counts as a pseudogene. The CDR3 extends over 17 amino acids.

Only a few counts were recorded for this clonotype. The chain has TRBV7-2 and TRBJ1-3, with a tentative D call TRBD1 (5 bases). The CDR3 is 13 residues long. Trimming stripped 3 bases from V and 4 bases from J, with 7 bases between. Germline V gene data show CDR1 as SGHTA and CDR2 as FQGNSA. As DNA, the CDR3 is TGTGCCAGCAGCTTCCAGGGCGGAAACACCATATATTTT. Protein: CASSFQGGNTIYF.

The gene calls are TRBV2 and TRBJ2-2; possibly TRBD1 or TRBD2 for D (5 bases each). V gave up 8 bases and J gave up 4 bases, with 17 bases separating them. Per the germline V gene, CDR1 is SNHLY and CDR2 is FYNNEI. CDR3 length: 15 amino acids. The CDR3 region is CASALRDLATGELFF. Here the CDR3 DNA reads TGTGCCAGCGCCCTCCGGGACCTTGCCACCGGGGAGCTGTTTTTT.

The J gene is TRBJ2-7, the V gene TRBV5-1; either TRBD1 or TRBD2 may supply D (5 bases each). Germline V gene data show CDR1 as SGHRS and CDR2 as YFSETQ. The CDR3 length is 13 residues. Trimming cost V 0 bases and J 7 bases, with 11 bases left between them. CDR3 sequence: CASSLVERGEQYF. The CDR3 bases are TGCGCCAGCAGCTTGGTAGAGAGGGGTGAGCAGTACTTC.

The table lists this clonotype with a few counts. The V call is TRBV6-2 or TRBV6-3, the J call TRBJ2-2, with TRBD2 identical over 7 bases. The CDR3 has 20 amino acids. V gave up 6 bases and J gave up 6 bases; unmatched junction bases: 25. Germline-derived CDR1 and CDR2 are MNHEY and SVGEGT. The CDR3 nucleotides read TGTGCCAGCAGCCGGCAGGAATACGGGGGGAAGGGGACCGTCGCCGGGGAGCTGTTTTTT. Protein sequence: CASSRQEYGGKGTVAGELFF.